This TCR beta chain was sequenced for a study of Graves' ophthalmopathy and Graves' hyperthyroidism. Pregnancy or lactation, uncontrolled infections and other autoimmune diseases were grounds for excluding patients. The CDR3 has 11 residues if both end residues are counted. In this sample, this clonotype turned up many times. Its antigen is still unknown. The DNA is left out, because the CDR3 cannot be placed on it with certainty; the CDR3 is given as TCRdb lists it. Study-wide results and limits: Clonotypes were expanded in thyroid at above 0.001 frequency, and most also appeared in blood. Ophthalmopathy and stable hyperthyroidism were discriminated by a 13-signature model, with over 85% sensitivity and approximately 81% specificity.

TCR beta CDR3 amplification used RNA transcripts. A first-round RT-PCR used HTBI primers, followed by a second-round multiplex PCR. TCRdb processed the multiplex PCR reads anew with MiXCR; each CDR3 protein has one entry. The repertoire consists of approximately 330,000 distinct CDR3 sequences, with 17% occurring once and the leading ten covering roughly an eighth. The specimen sequenced was peripheral blood. The TCR sequence derives from an adult man with Graves' ophthalmopathy. The chain carries TRBV12-3 or TRBV12-4 and TRBJ1-2. CDR3 sequence reads: CASSLGTGYTF.